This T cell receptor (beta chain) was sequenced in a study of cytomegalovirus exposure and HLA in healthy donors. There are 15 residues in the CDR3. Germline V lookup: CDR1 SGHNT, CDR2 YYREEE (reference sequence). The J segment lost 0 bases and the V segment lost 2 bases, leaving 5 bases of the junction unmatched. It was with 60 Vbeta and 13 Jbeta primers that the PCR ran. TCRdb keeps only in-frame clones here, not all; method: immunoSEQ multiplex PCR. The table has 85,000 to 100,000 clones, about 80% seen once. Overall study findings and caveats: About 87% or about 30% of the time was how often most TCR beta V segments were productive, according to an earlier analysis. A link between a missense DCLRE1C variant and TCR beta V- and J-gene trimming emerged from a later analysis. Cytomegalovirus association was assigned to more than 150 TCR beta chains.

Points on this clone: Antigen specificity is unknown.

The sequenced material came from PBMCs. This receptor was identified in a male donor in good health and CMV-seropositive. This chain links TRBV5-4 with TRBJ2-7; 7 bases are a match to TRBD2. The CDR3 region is CASSFGRGTSYEQYF. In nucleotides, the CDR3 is TGTGCCAGCAGCTTCGGGCGGGGGACCTCCTACGAGCAGTACTTC.